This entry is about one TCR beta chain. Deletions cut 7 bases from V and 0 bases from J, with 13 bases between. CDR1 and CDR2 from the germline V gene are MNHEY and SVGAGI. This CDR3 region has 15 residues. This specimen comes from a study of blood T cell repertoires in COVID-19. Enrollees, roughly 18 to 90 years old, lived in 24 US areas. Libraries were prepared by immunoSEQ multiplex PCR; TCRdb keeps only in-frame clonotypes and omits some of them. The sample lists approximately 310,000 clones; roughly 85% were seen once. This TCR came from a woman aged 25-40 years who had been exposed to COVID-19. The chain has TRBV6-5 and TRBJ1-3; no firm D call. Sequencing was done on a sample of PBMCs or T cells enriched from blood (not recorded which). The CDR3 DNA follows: TGTGCCAGCAAGAGGTATCCAGTCTCTGGAAACACCATATATTTT. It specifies CASKRYPVSGNTIYF.